The 8 T cell receptor beta chains below come from one sample, sequenced in a study of CD8+ T cells in alopecia areata (dated 2018 in TCRdb). Read against the paper, the sample's time point label means: baseline before oral tofacitinib. Receptors were amplified or captured by the immunoSEQ multiplex PCR assay. RNA was extracted from all samples and reverse transcribed into cDNA, which served as template for TCR sequencing. Held by TCRdb, this immuneACCESS table contains in-frame sequences only and omits some clones. Under half of the omission traces to an unresolved V gene where checked; the cause of the rest is unknown. The sample table shows 200,000 to 250,000 clones, and 57% are seen once. Clones ranked in the top ten supply around 0.44% of the sample. This sample comprised CD4+ T cells sorted from blood, obtained at week 0. These receptors all stem from a human donor with alopecia areata.

The chain joins TRBV5-1 to TRBJ2-7; D is uncertain. CDR3 length: 14 amino acids. CDR1 and CDR2 from the germline V gene are SGHRS and YFSETQ. Trimming removed 0 bases from V and 0 bases from J, with 7 bases in between. The CDR3 region has the DNA TGCGCCAGCAGCTTGGCGGGTATCTCCTACGAGCAGTACTTC. It codes for CASSLAGISYEQYF.

V gene TRBV29-1 combines with J gene TRBJ2-1; D gene uncertain. Germline loops: CDR1 SQVTM, CDR2 ANQGSEA. Deletions cut 3 bases from V and 4 bases from J, with 4 bases between. This CDR3 comprises 11 residues. In DNA form, the CDR3 reads TGCAGCGTTGAGGGGTACAATGAGCAGTTCTTC. Translated, it gives CSVEGYNEQFF.

V and J are TRBV28 and TRBJ2-5; 8 nucleotides agree with TRBD1. The better agreement between TRBJ2-7 and the DNA end casts doubt on the J call. Germline lookup yields CDR1 MDHEN and CDR2 SYDVKM. The CDR3 loop spans 14 amino acids. The DNA for the CDR3 is TGTGCCAGCAGCCCGGACAGGGACTCCTACGAGCAGTACTTC. The encoded protein is CASSPDRDSYEQYF.

The chain combines TRBV6-6 with TRBJ2-3; TRBD2 matches 8 bases. Germline trimming cut 8 bases from V and 5 bases from J; bases unmatched to any gene: 12. Per the germline V gene, CDR1 is MNHNY and CDR2 is SVGAGI (reference sequence). CDR3 size: 15 residues. The CDR3 protein is CASPPVAGKGDTQYF. CDR3 coding DNA: TGTGCCAGCCCCCCGGTAGCGGGGAAAGGAGATACGCAGTATTTT.

The chain combines TRBV29-1 with TRBJ2-2; D tentatively fits TRBD1 or TRBD2 (5 bases each). CDR1 is SQVTM and CDR2 is ANQGSEA in the germline V gene. V lost 4 bases to trimming and J lost 7 bases, with 13 bases between them. The CDR3 runs 13 residues. CDR3 sequence: CSVGGEKLGELFF. DNA of the CDR3: TGCAGCGTTGGAGGGGAGAAGCTCGGGGAGCTGTTTTTT.

The chain combines TRBV5-6 with TRBJ2-3; D is uncertain. The CDR3 is 12 amino acids. V shed 0 bases and J shed 8 bases, with 7 bases lying between them. Germline V gene data show CDR1 as SGHDT and CDR2 as YYEEEE. Written as DNA, the CDR3 is TGTGCCAGCAGCTTGGATCTAGGTACGCAGTATTTT. Translated: CASSLDLGTQYF.

V and J are TRBV29-1 and TRBJ2-1; 11 positions agree with TRBD1. The junction had 17 bases not matched to a gene; V was cut back by 3 bases and J by 7 bases. Germline CDR1 SQVTM, CDR2 ANQGSEA. The length of the CDR3 is 18 residues. The DNA of the CDR3 is TGCAGCGTTGAGTTAGGCCGCTTCCCCCGGGACAGGGGGAATGAGCAGTTCTTC. Encoded protein: CSVELGRFPRDRGNEQFF.

The chain links TRBV7-9 to TRBJ1-2, with D possibly TRBD1 on 6 matching bases. V gave up 8 bases and J gave up 1 base, with 20 bases separating them. The CDR3 extends over 16 amino acids. Germline CDR1 is SEHNR and CDR2 is FQNEAQ (reference sequence). This CDR3 is CASAPVRTDFNYGYTF. The CDR3 coding sequence is TGTGCCAGCGCCCCCGTCAGGACAGACTTTAACTATGGCTACACCTTC.